The rows below give T cell receptor beta chains drawn from one sample of a study of blood T cell repertoires in COVID-19. TCRdb's table, derived via immunoSEQ multiplex PCR, lists solely in-frame clones and lacks some. The sample yields fewer than 450,000 clones, 88% seen once. The source material was PBMCs or T cells enriched from blood (not recorded which). The receptor set was obtained from a woman younger than 35 who had recovered from COVID-19. Each CDR3 is given with its conserved first and last residue. D genes are given only for firm matches. Clone size is not always given. Where it is, it says once, few, many or a class for expanded clones.

j_call | clone_size | v_call | d_call | cdr3_aa | cdr3_nt
TRBJ2-5 | - | TRBV5-8 | TRBD1 | CASSASGTGGTETQYF | TGTGCCAGCAGCGCATCCGGGACAGGGGGGACAGAGACCCAGTACTTC
TRBJ1-4 | - | TRBV3-1/TRBV3-2 | TRBD1 | CASSQPGTGDLSEKLFF | TGTGCCAGCAGCCAACCCGGGACAGGGGATTTAAGTGAAAAACTGTTTTTT
TRBJ1-3 | - | TRBV6-5 | - | CASSRDSSSGNTIYF | TGTGCCAGCAGTAGGGACTCCAGCTCTGGAAACACCATATATTTT
TRBJ1-5 | once | TRBV12-3/TRBV12-4 | - | CASKLEGNQPQHF | TGTGCCAGCAAACTCGAGGGCAATCAGCCCCAGCATTTT
TRBJ2-6 | once | TRBV29-1 | - | CSVTGSGANVLTF | TGCAGCGTTACCGGCTCTGGGGCCAACGTCCTGACTTTC
TRBJ2-7 | - | TRBV2 | - | CASSGALYEQYF | TGTGCCAGCAGTGGGGCCCTATACGAGCAGTACTTC
TRBJ1-1 | - | TRBV30 | TRBD1 | CAWNSTGGTEAFF | TGTGCCTGGAATTCGACAGGGGGGACTGAAGCTTTCTTT
TRBJ2-7 | - | TRBV3-1/TRBV3-2 | - | CASSRYPALIQDEQYF | TGTGCCAGCAGCCGGTACCCCGCTTTGATACAGGACGAGCAGTACTTC
TRBJ1-5 | - | TRBV5-6 | - | CASSLDRVQPQHF | TGTGCCAGCAGCTTGGACAGGGTTCAGCCCCAGCATTTT
TRBJ1-4 | - | TRBV7-9 | TRBD1 | CASSSQGDRANEKLFF | TGTGCCAGCAGCTCCCAAGGGGACAGGGCTAATGAAAAACTGTTTTTT
TRBJ1-5 | - | TRBV4-1 | - | CASSQEYAVGTNQPQHF | TGCGCCAGCAGCCAAGAATACGCGGTAGGTACCAATCAGCCCCAGCATTTT
TRBJ2-7 | - | TRBV4-1 | - | CASSQALTDMYF | TGCGCCAGCAGCCAAGCCCTGACAGACATGTACTTC
TRBJ1-5 | - | TRBV5-1 | TRBD1 | CASSLGPQGANQPQHF | TGCGCCAGCAGCCTAGGACCACAGGGGGCGAATCAGCCCCAGCATTTT
TRBJ2-7 | - | TRBV7-3 | - | CASSLTSGTYEQYF | TGTGCCAGCAGCTTAACCTCAGGAACCTACGAGCAGTACTTC
TRBJ1-2 | - | TRBV10-3 | - | CAISESLRDNYGYTF | TGTGCCATCAGTGAGTCGTTGAGGGATAACTATGGCTACACCTTC
TRBJ1-6 | - | TRBV18 | - | CASSHTGKPLHF | TGTGCCAGCTCCCACACAGGGAAACCCCTCCACTTT
TRBJ1-2 | - | TRBV19 | TRBD1 | CASSPNGGQGLGYTF | TGTGCCAGTAGTCCGAACGGGGGACAGGGGCTTGGCTACACCTTC
TRBJ1-2 | - | TRBV29-1 | - | CSVSDGFLGRYGYTF | TGCAGCGTGTCGGACGGGTTTCTTGGGAGGTATGGCTACACCTTC
TRBJ2-7 | - | TRBV2 | TRBD2 | CAGLRGENYEQYF | TGTGCCGGATTACGGGGGGAGAACTACGAGCAGTACTTC
TRBJ2-3 | - | TRBV19 | - | CATRTPIAEGPDTQYF | TGTGCCACCCGCACCCCTATAGCGGAGGGCCCAGATACGCAGTATTTT
TRBJ2-7 | few | TRBV7-9 | - | CASSLVGAGAYEQYF | TGTGCCAGCAGCTTAGTTGGGGCGGGGGCATACGAGCAGTACTTC
TRBJ1-1 | - | TRBV13 | - | CASSGWRDTEAFF | TGTGCCAGCAGCGGTTGGCGGGACACTGAAGCTTTCTTT
TRBJ2-7 | - | TRBV10-1 | - | CASQLGFAAEQYF | TGCGCCAGCCAGCTCGGTTTTGCGGCCGAGCAGTACTTC
TRBJ1-5 | - | TRBV2 | TRBD1 | CASSDVQGIGQPQHF | TGTGCCAGCAGTGATGTACAGGGGATCGGTCAGCCCCAGCATTTT
TRBJ2-5 | - | TRBV6-6 | TRBD2 | CASSYAGDRQETQYF | TGTGCCAGCAGTTATGCGGGGGACCGCCAAGAGACCCAGTACTTC
TRBJ1-5 | - | TRBV19 | TRBD1 | CASSSRTGQDNQPQHF | TGTGCCAGTAGTTCCAGGACAGGGCAGGACAATCAGCCCCAGCATTTT
TRBJ1-6 | - | TRBV5-5 | - | CASSQQHPSSYNSPLHF | TGTGCCAGCAGCCAACAGCATCCGAGCTCCTATAATTCACCCCTCCACTTT
TRBJ1-4 | - | TRBV9 | TRBD1 | CASSARTGDEKLFF | TGTGCCAGCAGCGCAAGGACAGGGGATGAAAAACTGTTTTTT
TRBJ1-2 | - | TRBV9 | TRBD1 | CASSWGTGAGGYTF | TGTGCCAGCAGCTGGGGGACAGGGGCGGGTGGCTACACCTTC
TRBJ2-2 | - | TRBV27 | TRBD2 | CASSFNVLGLAGGDTGELFF | TGTGCCAGCAGTTTTAATGTCTTGGGACTAGCGGGGGGTGACACCGGGGAGCTGTTTTTT
TRBJ2-1 | - | TRBV4-1 | TRBD2 | CASSQDEVSGGAWNEQFF | TGCGCCAGCAGCCAAGATGAGGTTAGCGGGGGGGCCTGGAATGAGCAGTTCTTC
TRBJ1-3 | - | TRBV15 | TRBD1 | CATSSGAGGRSGNTIYF | TGTGCCACCAGCAGTGGGGCAGGGGGAAGGTCTGGAAACACCATATATTTT
TRBJ1-2 | - | TRBV2 | - | CASSESSYGYTF | TGTGCCAGCAGTGAGTCCAGCTATGGCTACACCTTC
TRBJ1-2 | - | TRBV2 | TRBD1 | CASDTQGRTINGYTF | TGTGCCAGCGATACACAGGGGAGAACTATTAATGGCTACACCTTC
TRBJ1-4 | - | TRBV7-2 | TRBD1 | CASSLGGTGKEKLFF | TGTGCCAGCAGCCTTGGGGGGACAGGGAAAGAAAAACTGTTTTTT
TRBJ2-3 | - | TRBV7-9 | - | CASSPPSTDTQYF | TGTGCCAGCAGCCCCCCTAGCACAGATACGCAGTATTTT
TRBJ1-5 | once | TRBV29-1 | - | CSVVLGQGLWQPQHF | TGCAGCGTTGTCCTGGGTCAGGGATTATGGCAGCCCCAGCATTTT
TRBJ2-7 | - | TRBV6-6 | TRBD2 | CASSYTAGVSYEQYF | TGTGCCAGCAGTTATACGGCGGGGGTATCCTACGAGCAGTACTTC
TRBJ1-1 | - | TRBV12-3/TRBV12-4 | - | CASSLGIPYGTFF | TGTGCCAGCAGTTTAGGAATCCCTTACGGGACTTTCTTT
TRBJ2-3 | - | TRBV9 | TRBD2 | CASSVDERGTSTDTQYF | TGTGCCAGCAGCGTAGATGAGCGGGGGACTAGCACAGATACGCAGTATTTT
TRBJ2-7 | - | TRBV9 | TRBD1 | CASSGRTGGLGEQYF | TGTGCCAGCAGCGGGAGGACAGGGGGCTTGGGTGAGCAGTACTTC
TRBJ1-3 | - | TRBV15 | - | CATSRAGTSGNTIYF | TGTGCCACCAGCAGAGCCGGGACAAGTGGAAACACCATATATTTT
TRBJ1-1 | - | TRBV27 | - | CASRSTGTAGGAEAFF | TGTGCCAGCAGGAGTACCGGGACGGCGGGAGGAGCTGAAGCTTTCTTT
TRBJ2-1 | - | TRBV5-1 | TRBD2 | CATSVSGTRPNEQFF | TGCGCCACCTCTGTTAGCGGGACCCGCCCCAATGAGCAGTTCTTC
TRBJ1-1 | few | TRBV4-2 | - | CASSQERLNTEAFF | TGTGCCAGCAGCCAAGAACGGTTGAACACTGAAGCTTTCTTT
TRBJ2-5 | once | TRBV7-7 | TRBD1 | CASSLVSGTGQETQYF | TGTGCTAGCAGCTTAGTGAGCGGGACAGGGCAAGAGACCCAGTACTTC
TRBJ2-2 | - | TRBV5-1 | - | CASRLGAGELFF | TGCGCCAGCAGGCTAGGTGCGGGGGAGCTGTTTTTT
TRBJ1-5 | - | TRBV7-2 | TRBD1 | CASSLRQGAEPQHF | TGTGCCAGCAGCTTACGGCAGGGGGCGGAGCCCCAGCATTTT
TRBJ2-7 | - | TRBV4-1 | TRBD2 | CASSQGRGSSYEQYF | TGCGCCAGCAGCCAAGGGCGGGGGAGCTCCTACGAGCAGTACTTC
TRBJ2-5 | once | TRBV6-2/TRBV6-3 | TRBD2 | CASSPRALAGMQKTQYF | TGTGCCAGCAGCCCACGCGCACTAGCGGGTATGCAAAAGACCCAGTACTTC
TRBJ1-1 | - | TRBV9 | - | CASSVKNGSYENTEAFF | TGTGCCAGCAGCGTGAAAAACGGGTCTTACGAGAACACTGAAGCTTTCTTT
TRBJ2-7 | - | TRBV19 | TRBD1 | CASRNDRGTYEQYF | TGTGCCAGTAGAAACGACAGGGGAACCTACGAGCAGTACTTC
TRBJ2-1 | - | TRBV4-1 | TRBD2 | CASSQGLAESYNEQFF | TGCGCCAGCAGCCAGGGACTAGCGGAATCCTACAATGAGCAGTTCTTC
TRBJ2-1 | - | TRBV9 | - | CATNGGADYNEQFF | TGTGCCACAAATGGGGGGGCAGACTACAATGAGCAGTTCTTC
TRBJ1-1 | - | TRBV5-8 | TRBD1 | CASSFWTGKVNTEAFF | TGTGCCAGCAGCTTTTGGACAGGGAAAGTGAACACTGAAGCTTTCTTT
TRBJ1-6 | - | TRBV5-1 | TRBD1 | CASSWGTGLGNSPLHF | TGCGCCAGCAGCTGGGGGACAGGCTTAGGCAATTCACCCCTCCACTTT
TRBJ2-1 | - | TRBV24-1 | - | CATSDTRDNYNEQFF | TGTGCCACCAGTGATACCCGGGACAACTACAATGAGCAGTTCTTC
TRBJ2-2 | - | TRBV27 | TRBD2 | CASDPSGGNTGELFF | TGTGCCAGCGACCCTAGCGGGGGGAACACCGGGGAGCTGTTTTTT
TRBJ2-7 | - | TRBV4-3 | TRBD1 | CASSQDPGQVYEQYF | TGCGCCAGCAGCCAAGATCCAGGACAGGTCTACGAGCAGTACTTC